The next 9 T cell receptor beta chains were all read from a single sample in a study of T cell responses to AZD1222 COVID-19 vaccine. Profiling relied on immunoSEQ multiplex PCR, and the TCRdb table lists in-frame clones only, not all of them. The data show about 100,000 clones, about 86% seen once. Source: peripheral blood, taken on day 0 of AZD1222 vaccination. Receptor source: an adult in good health.

This chain uses TRBV29-1 with TRBJ1-2; maybe TRBD1 (5 bases). The CDR3 consists of 11 residues. Germline CDR1 SQVTM, CDR2 ANQGSEA. Trimming shortened V by 8 bases and J by 6 bases, and 13 bases separated the two germline ends. The CDR3, as DNA: TGCAGCTCAGACAGTCCCGATGGCTACACCTTC. This sequence encodes CSSDSPDGYTF.

This clone turned up a few times. This rearrangement joins TRBV3-1 (or the pseudogene TRBV3-2) to TRBJ1-2, with D unclear. Germline-derived CDR1 and CDR2 are LGHDT and YNNKEL (reference sequence). The V end lost 4 bases, the J end lost 4 bases, and 10 bases lay between the germline ends. The CDR3 is 13 amino acids. The CDR3 coding sequence is TGTGCCAGCAGCCCCGCCGGAGCCTATGGCTACACCTTC. Translating it yields CASSPAGAYGYTF.

The chain combines TRBV5-6 with TRBJ1-5; no clear D. CDR1 SGHDT and CDR2 YYEEEE come from the germline V gene. The V end lost 2 bases, the J end lost 8 bases, and 11 bases lay between the germline ends. This CDR3 spans 13 amino acids. This CDR3 is CASSFDISKPQHF. The CDR3 nucleotides are TGTGCCAGCAGCTTCGACATTAGCAAGCCCCAGCATTTT.

The chain has TRBV10-3 and TRBJ2-1, with 7 bases identical to TRBD2. V lost 11 bases to trimming and J lost 5 bases; unmatched junction nucleotides: 9. Germline V gene data show CDR1 as ENHRY and CDR2 as SYGVKD. The CDR3 is 13 amino acids. In DNA form, the CDR3 reads TGTGCCTCCTCGCGGGAGTCCCACAATGAGCAGTTCTTC. Encoded protein: CASSRESHNEQFF.

This clone has a single count. This chain links TRBV5-1 with TRBJ2-1; 11 nucleotides agree with TRBD2. CDR1 is SGHRS and CDR2 is YFSETQ in the germline V gene. There are 15 residues in the CDR3. The V segment lost 2 bases and the J segment 9 bases; nucleotides outside the gene matches: 7. CDR3 sequence reads: CASSFASGGSSEQFF. The DNA of the CDR3 is TGCGCCAGCAGCTTCGCTAGCGGGGGGTCTAGTGAGCAGTTCTTC.

Only one count was recorded for this clone. The CDR3 region has the DNA TGTGCCAGCAGCTTGCCCCGTCCCAACCCAGCGTACACCGGGGAGCTGTTTTTT. Translated, it gives CASSLPRPNPAYTGELFF. The J gene is TRBJ2-2, the V gene TRBV5-6; D call uncertain. V lost 1 base and J 3 bases, leaving 19 bases between the germline ends. Germline loops: CDR1 SGHDT, CDR2 YYEEEE. The CDR3 contains 18 residues.

The chain links TRBV6-5 to TRBJ2-1, with D tentatively TRBD1 or TRBD2 (6 bases each). The V gene lost 7 bases and the J gene lost 9 bases, with 19 bases spanning the gap. Germline V gene data show CDR1 as MNHEY and CDR2 as SVGAGI. This CDR3 is built from 14 residues. CDR3 sequence reads: CASNQAGGGAEQFF. CDR3 in DNA: TGTGCCAGCAACCAAGCCGGGGGCGGGGCTGAGCAGTTCTTC.

V and J are TRBV5-1 and TRBJ1-2; TRBD1 agrees at 7 bases. This CDR3 region has 15 residues. Losses at the gene ends were 4 bases for V and 6 bases for J; bases not matched to a gene: 12. Germline V CDR1 and CDR2: SGHRS, YFSETQ. CDR3 sequence: CASSRSHGTENGYTF. The CDR3 region has the DNA TGCGCCAGCAGCCGCTCACACGGGACAGAAAATGGCTACACCTTC.

This rearrangement joins TRBV19 to TRBJ1-5; tentatively, D is TRBD1 (6 bases). The V end was cut by 4 bases, the J end by 2 bases, with 12 bases between. CDR1 and CDR2 from the germline V gene are LNHDA and SQIVND (reference sequence). CDR3 length: 15 amino acids. The CDR3 nucleotides read TGTGCCAGTAGTACTGGGCCAGGGGGCAATCAGCCCCAGCATTTT. Translating gives CASSTGPGGNQPQHF.